The next 6 T cell receptor beta chains were all read from a single sample in a study of shared clonotypes between healthy human individuals. Profiled with immunoSEQ multiplex PCR; TCRdb holds only in-frame clones, not every one. Of a few million clones detected, around 90% appear once; the ten largest clones hold roughly 0.13%. Sequenced: naive CD4+ T cells sorted from blood. Subset in this sample: CD45RA+ positively selected. The receptor source for this set is a young man in good health.

This clone showed up just once. The chain uses TRBV23-1 and TRBJ2-4; D call uncertain. TRBV23-1 is marked as an open reading frame, function uncertain. The CDR3 consists of 18 residues. V was pared by 4 bases and J by 0 bases, with 19 bases between. CDR3 in amino acids: CASSLDNLISLAKNIQYF. For the CDR3, the DNA is TGCGCCAGCAGTCTTGATAACCTGATAAGCCTAGCCAAAAACATTCAGTACTTC.

Remarks on this clone: This CDR3 is also generated by other DNA sequences in the sample. The chain recombines TRBV7-9 with TRBJ1-5; 7 bases match TRBD1. The CDR3 loop spans 15 amino acids. The ends lost 3 bases at V and 0 bases at J; junction bases unmatched: 2. The germline V gene encodes CDR1 SEHNR and CDR2 FQNEAQ (reference sequence). The chain's CDR3 is CASSLGQLSNQPQHF. The DNA for the CDR3 is TGTGCCAGCAGCTTGGGACAGCTTAGCAATCAGCCCCAGCATTTT.

This clone is a singleton in its sample. The rearrangement links TRBV30 to TRBJ2-3; 9 nucleotides align to TRBD2. CDR1 is GTSNPN, CDR2 SVGIG, per germline (reference sequence). CDR3 size: 16 residues. V lost 5 bases to trimming and J lost 4 bases; unmatched junction nucleotides: 13. The CDR3 region is CAWGIDLSGSSDTQYF. CDR3 nucleotide sequence: TGTGCCTGGGGGATTGACCTTAGCGGGAGCTCAGATACGCAGTATTTT.

The genes are TRBV18 and TRBJ2-5, with unresolved D. Per germline, CDR1 KGHSH and CDR2 LQKENI. The CDR3 runs to 12 residues. V was shortened by 2 bases and J by 5 bases, with 6 bases between the two germline ends. DNA of the CDR3: TGTGCCAGCTCACCAGTTATGGAGACCCAGTACTTC. Translating it yields CASSPVMETQYF.

This clone was counted once. V and J are TRBV18 and TRBJ1-2; no reliable D call. Germline CDR1 is KGHSH and CDR2 is LQKENI. Trimming removed 5 bases from V and 4 bases from J, with 14 bases in between. The CDR3 contains 14 residues. The CDR3 region is CASSSRTSFYGYTF. The CDR3 bases are TGTGCCAGCTCATCAAGGACCTCGTTCTATGGCTACACCTTC.

The J gene is TRBJ1-5, the V gene TRBV6-6; possibly TRBD1 for D (5 bases). The CDR3 sequence is 14 residues long. The ends were cut back, 5 bases at V and 2 bases at J, with 10 bases in the middle. CDR1 MNHNY and CDR2 SVGAGI come from the germline V gene (reference sequence). The CDR3 loop is CASSAQGGNQPQHF. The CDR3 DNA sequence: TGTGCCAGCAGTGCGCAGGGCGGCAATCAGCCCCAGCATTTT.